This is a list of T cell receptor beta chains from one sample in a study of naive and memory T cell subsets. TCRdb redid the calling of the UMI-ligation and nested PCR reads with MiXCR, one entry per CDR3 protein. The sample holds 80,000 to 95,000 distinct CDR3 sequences, 9% seen once. The material sequenced was naive CD8+ T cells from blood. Receptor source: a human donor in good health. CDR3s include the opening cysteine and the closing phenylalanine or tryptophan. A D gene is named only where the DNA matches it firmly. Clone size is given for some rows only: seen once, a few or many times, or a class if the clone is expanded.

D	J	size	V	CDR3	DNA
NA	TRBJ2-7	many	TRBV10-3	CAISPGTQYEQYF	TGTGCCATCAGCCCCGGGACTCAATACGAGCAGTACTTC
TRBD1	TRBJ2-3	NA	TRBV19	CASSEGARGTDTQYF	TGTGCCAGTAGTGAGGGGGCGAGGGGCACAGATACGCAGTATTTT
TRBD2	TRBJ2-1	many	TRBV6-2/TRBV6-3	CASSYPQREGGNEQFF	TGTGCCAGCAGTTACCCCCAGCGGGAGGGGGGTAATGAGCAGTTCTTC
NA	TRBJ1-5	many	TRBV4-1	CASGTQGSGQPQHF	TGCGCCAGCGGCACACAGGGAAGTGGTCAGCCCCAGCATTTT
NA	TRBJ2-4	many	TRBV7-2	CASSFIADFPAKNIQYF	TGTGCCAGCAGCTTCATTGCCGACTTCCCGGCCAAAAACATTCAGTACTTC
TRBD2	TRBJ2-7	many	TRBV7-9	CASSRSGSSYEQYF	TGTGCCAGCAGCAGAAGCGGGAGCAGCTACGAGCAGTACTTC
TRBD1	TRBJ1-1	NA	TRBV7-9	CASSLAQGALTEAFF	TGTGCCAGCAGCTTAGCGCAGGGGGCGTTGACTGAAGCTTTCTTT
TRBD1	TRBJ2-3	many	TRBV29-1	CSPTGMVDTQYF	TGCAGCCCGACAGGGATGGTAGATACGCAGTATTTT
NA	TRBJ2-1	once	TRBV7-9	CASSLVGVTSYFEQFF	TGTGCCAGCAGCTTAGTAGGTGTCACTAGCTATTTTGAGCAGTTCTTC
NA	TRBJ2-3	many	TRBV29-1	CSVEERGLGELSTDTQYF	TGCAGCGTTGAAGAAAGAGGGCTCGGAGAGCTTAGCACAGATACGCAGTATTTT
TRBD2	TRBJ2-1	few	TRBV29-1	CSVGTSSFYNEQFF	TGCAGCGTAGGGACTAGTTCCTTCTACAATGAGCAGTTCTTC
NA	TRBJ2-1	many	TRBV4-1	CASSRTGPVTYNEQFF	TGCGCCAGCAGCCGGACTGGCCCTGTTACCTACAATGAGCAGTTCTTC
NA	TRBJ2-2	few	TRBV27	CASSLPKGTGELFF	TGTGCCAGCAGTTTACCGAAAGGAACCGGGGAGCTGTTTTTT
TRBD2	TRBJ2-5	many	TRBV29-1	CSVDGTSGRAQETQYF	TGCAGCGTTGATGGGACTAGCGGGAGGGCCCAAGAGACCCAGTACTTC
NA	TRBJ2-7	NA	TRBV30	CALNDGPYEQYF	TGTGCCTTAAATGACGGACCCTACGAGCAGTACTTC
TRBD1	TRBJ2-5	many	TRBV2	CAIFPRGDRSQETQYF	TGTGCCATCTTCCCAAGGGGGGACAGGAGTCAAGAGACCCAGTACTTC
TRBD2	TRBJ2-3	few	TRBV27	CASSFRPYSGSLLDTQYF	TGTGCCAGCAGTTTTAGGCCGTATAGCGGGAGTCTCTTAGATACGCAGTATTTT
TRBD1	TRBJ2-7	few	TRBV27	CASSYDRANEQYF	TGTGCCAGCAGTTATGACAGGGCGAACGAGCAGTACTTC
NA	TRBJ1-1	NA	TRBV29-1	CSVDPENTEAFF	TGCAGCGTTGATCCGGAGAACACTGAAGCTTTCTTT
NA	TRBJ2-3	many	TRBV4-1	CASSPRPTDTQYF	TGCGCCAGCAGCCCCCGGCCCACAGATACGCAGTATTTT
NA	TRBJ2-7	few	TRBV9	CASSVEGQLKSPYEQYF	TGTGCCAGCAGCGTAGAAGGACAGCTAAAGAGTCCCTACGAGCAGTACTTC
NA	TRBJ2-7	NA	TRBV6-1	CASRRLGAYEQYF	TGTGCCAGCAGGAGACTGGGAGCCTACGAGCAGTACTTC
TRBD2	TRBJ2-7	NA	TRBV5-1	CASSLTSGRGTYEQYF	TGCGCCAGCAGCTTGACTAGCGGGCGAGGGACCTACGAGCAGTACTTC
NA	TRBJ2-3	few	TRBV7-2	CASSLLIGGPDTQYF	TGTGCCAGCAGCTTATTGATCGGGGGTCCAGATACGCAGTATTTT
NA	TRBJ1-1	many	TRBV27	CASSSGQNTEAFF	TGTGCCAGCAGCTCCGGACAGAACACTGAAGCTTTCTTT
NA	TRBJ2-7	few	TRBV4-3	CASSQETTGTFSYEQYF	TGCGCCAGCAGCCAAGAAACCACCGGGACTTTCTCCTACGAGCAGTACTTC
NA	TRBJ2-7	many	TRBV12-3/TRBV12-4	CASSFSGEQYF	TGTGCCAGCAGTTTTTCTGGGGAGCAGTACTTC
NA	TRBJ2-1	NA	TRBV6-2/TRBV6-3	CASSWGPDNEQFF	TGTGCCAGCAGTTGGGGCCCGGACAATGAGCAGTTCTTC
NA	TRBJ2-2	many	TRBV6-5	CASSPPNTGELFF	TGTGCCAGCAGTCCTCCTAACACCGGGGAGCTGTTTTTT
NA	TRBJ2-3	many	TRBV5-4	CASSFRRGTDTQYF	TGTGCCAGCAGCTTTCGACGGGGCACAGATACGCAGTATTTT
NA	TRBJ2-1	many	TRBV4-3	CASSQDLGGAYNEQFF	TGCGCCAGCAGCCAAGATCTGGGGGGAGCGTACAATGAGCAGTTCTTC
NA	TRBJ2-7	NA	TRBV6-2/TRBV6-3	CASRAGAEQYF	TGTGCCAGCAGGGCAGGCGCCGAGCAGTACTTC
NA	TRBJ1-4	few	TRBV7-9	CASIKPGPGEKLFF	TGTGCCAGCATCAAACCAGGCCCCGGTGAAAAACTGTTTTTT
TRBD2	TRBJ2-1	NA	TRBV7-2	CASSLVRGSGRVQFF	TGTGCCAGCAGCTTAGTCAGGGGTAGCGGGAGGGTGCAGTTCTTC
NA	TRBJ1-2	NA	TRBV6-5	CASSILGSNYGYTF	TGTGCCAGCAGCATATTGGGATCTAACTATGGCTACACCTTC
NA	TRBJ2-1	many	TRBV2	CASRVSSADPKLYNEQFF	TGTGCCAGCAGGGTTTCTAGCGCCGACCCTAAACTTTACAATGAGCAGTTCTTC
TRBD2	TRBJ2-1	few	TRBV25-1	CASSEYPTTSLAGGTHEQFF	TGTGCCAGCAGTGAATATCCCACCACTTCACTAGCGGGAGGGACCCATGAGCAGTTCTTC
NA	TRBJ2-1	NA	TRBV27	CASSSPLNEQFF	TGTGCCAGCAGTTCCCCCCTCAATGAGCAGTTCTTC
NA	TRBJ2-2	many	TRBV14	CASSLQDTGELFF	TGTGCCAGCAGCCTACAGGACACCGGGGAGCTGTTTTTT
TRBD2	TRBJ2-1	few	TRBV9	CASSEREGPYNEQFF	TGTGCCAGCAGCGAGCGGGAGGGCCCCTACAATGAGCAGTTCTTC
NA	TRBJ1-1	many	TRBV29-1	CSVGSNTEAFF	TGCAGCGTTGGGTCGAACACTGAAGCTTTCTTT
NA	TRBJ1-6	few	TRBV28	CASSLGQHNSPLHF	TGTGCCAGCAGTTTAGGTCAGCATAATTCACCCCTCCACTTT
NA	TRBJ2-1	few	TRBV12-3/TRBV12-4	CASSPKDYFYNEQFF	TGTGCCAGCAGTCCTAAGGACTATTTCTACAATGAGCAGTTCTTC
TRBD2	TRBJ2-3	many	TRBV6-6	CASSPREERDTQYF	TGTGCCAGCAGTCCGCGGGAGGAGAGAGATACGCAGTATTTT
NA	TRBJ1-2	few	TRBV20-1	CGGQQTDKPNYGYTF	TGCGGAGGGCAGCAAACTGATAAGCCTAACTATGGCTACACCTTC
NA	TRBJ1-5	NA	TRBV6-2/TRBV6-3	CASSYSTELHSNQPQHF	TGTGCCAGCAGTTACTCGACGGAACTCCATAGCAATCAGCCCCAGCATTTT
NA	TRBJ2-2	few	TRBV7-9	CAGSQESTGELFF	TGTGCGGGGAGCCAGGAGAGCACCGGGGAGCTGTTTTTT
TRBD1	TRBJ1-5	few	TRBV6-2/TRBV6-3	CASSYSSGGVGQPQHF	TGTGCCAGCAGTTACTCTTCAGGGGGCGTGGGGCAGCCCCAGCATTTT
NA	TRBJ1-4	NA	TRBV28	CASSLPGQPNEKLFF	TGTGCCAGCAGTCTCCCTGGACAGCCTAATGAAAAACTGTTTTTT
NA	TRBJ2-7	many	TRBV19	CASLNTDLSEQYF	TGTGCCAGCCTGAACACGGACCTTTCCGAGCAGTACTTC
TRBD1	TRBJ1-1	NA	TRBV2	CASRALTETGGVEAFF	TGTGCCAGCAGGGCTTTAACCGAGACAGGGGGTGTAGAAGCTTTCTTT
NA	TRBJ2-2	few	TRBV15	CATSRDRAVAGELFF	TGTGCCACCAGCAGAGATCGTGCGGTAGCCGGGGAGCTGTTTTTT
NA	TRBJ1-4	many	TRBV7-9	CASSLARGASNEKLFF	TGTGCCAGCAGCTTAGCGCGGGGGGCATCTAATGAAAAACTGTTTTTT
NA	TRBJ2-7	many	TRBV29-1	CSVEAGDAYEQYF	TGCAGCGTTGAAGCCGGAGATGCCTACGAGCAGTACTTC
TRBD1	TRBJ2-7	few	TRBV4-1	CASSPSLPGQVPYEQYF	TGCGCCAGCAGCCCATCCCTCCCGGGACAGGTCCCTTACGAGCAGTACTTC